A selection of T cell receptor beta chains follows, all from one sample in a study of cytomegalovirus exposure and HLA in healthy donors. The method was immunoSEQ multiplex PCR; TCRdb's version includes in-frame clones alone and lacks a portion of them. The table lists approximately 250,000 clones, approximately 81% of them singletons. Sequencing was carried out using PBMCs. These receptors all stem from a girl aged 2 to 9 in good health and CMV-seronegative. Each CDR3 is given without its conserved first and last residue.

>TRBJ2-5|TRBV4-1
ASSQDRTGVWETQY
>TRBJ2-7|TRBV7-6
ASGTRALKDRGQYEQY
>TRBJ1-2|TRBV5-4
ASSAGQGLYGYT
>TRBJ1-3|TRBV28
ASSLTILGNTIY
>TRBJ1-4|TRBV21-1
ASSKGLRVTNEKLF
>TRBJ1-2|TRBV5-1
ASSLGVNYGYT
>TRBJ2-7|TRBV19
ASSIFGQGTIYEQY
>TRBJ1-4|TRBV4-2
ASSPVDRPAEKLF
>TRBJ2-5|TRBV4-1
ASSQDLVRGETQY
>TRBJ2-7|TRBV7-8
ASSLALPITYEQY
>TRBJ2-1|TRBV30
AWQGVFTYNEQF
>TRBJ2-2|TRBV9
ASSEQAVTGELF
>TRBJ1-1|TRBV30
AWGIRDRMNTEAF
>TRBJ2-1|TRBV5-6
ASSPVYEGEQF
>TRBJ2-3|TRBV7-9
ASSLAPPDRDTDTQY
>TRBJ1-5|TRBV2
ASSGKRGYSNQPQH
>TRBJ1-1|TRBV21-1
ASSKALLLTGENTEAF
>TRBJ2-1|TRBV9
ASSVVASGGTYNEQF
>TRBJ1-2|TRBV25-1
AVKQGADGYT
>TRBJ1-5|TRBV7-9
ASSRAGNQPQH
>TRBJ1-5|TRBV2
ASQAGRGGSNQPQH
>TRBJ2-1|TRBV19
ASTSGGSYNEQF
>TRBJ1-6|TRBV2
ASSPHSSPNSPLH
>TRBJ2-3|TRBV4-2
ASSPAGPTDTQY
>TRBJ2-7|TRBV4-2
ASSQATGTGGRSYEQY
>TRBJ1-3|TRBV10-3
AISESPGMGNTIY
>TRBJ1-4|TRBV11-2
ASSPTNRGGREKLF
>TRBJ1-5|TRBV18
ASSPIGQGAGGNQPQH
>TRBJ2-1|TRBV5-1
ASSYLGGPSYNEQF
>TRBJ1-4|TRBV5-1
ASSLNRGNEKLF
>TRBJ2-7|TRBV6-1
ASSETGGILYEQY
>TRBJ1-1|TRBV5-6
ASSLRLMNTEAF
>TRBJ2-1|TRBV30
AWLQGGTYNEQF
>TRBJ1-3|TRBV7-3
ASSSPQGKGSGNTIY
>TRBJ2-5|TRBV7-9
ASSRLAGGQETQY
>TRBJ1-5|TRBV30
AWSSHPQGQGSNQPQH
>TRBJ1-1|TRBV10-1
ASSENRGNTEAF
>TRBJ2-6|TRBV18
ASSPVRNPSGANVLT
>TRBJ1-1|TRBV5-1
ASSSWGDTEAF